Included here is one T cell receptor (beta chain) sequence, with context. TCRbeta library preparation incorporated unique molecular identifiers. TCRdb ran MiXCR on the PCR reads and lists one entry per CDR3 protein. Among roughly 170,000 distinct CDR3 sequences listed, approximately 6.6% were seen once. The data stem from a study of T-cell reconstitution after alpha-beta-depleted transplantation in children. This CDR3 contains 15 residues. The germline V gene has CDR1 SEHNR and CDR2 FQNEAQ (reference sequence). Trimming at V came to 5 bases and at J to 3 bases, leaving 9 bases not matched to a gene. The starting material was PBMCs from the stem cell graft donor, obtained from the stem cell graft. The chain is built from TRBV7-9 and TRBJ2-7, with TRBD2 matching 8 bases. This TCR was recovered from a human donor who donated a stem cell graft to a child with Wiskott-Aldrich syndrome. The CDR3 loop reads CASSVTGTRGYEQYF. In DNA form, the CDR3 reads TGTGCCAGCAGCGTAACCGGGACTAGAGGCTACGAGCAGTACTTC. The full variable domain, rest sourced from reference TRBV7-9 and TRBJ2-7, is DTGVSQNPRHKITKRGQNVTFRCDPISEHNRLYWYRQTLGQGPEFLTYFQNEAQLEKSRLLSDRFSAERPKGSFSTLEIQRTEQGDSAMYLCASSVTGTRGYEQYFGPGTRLTVT.